These 25 T cell receptor beta chains originate from one sample sequenced in a study of T-cell reconstitution after alpha-beta-depleted transplantation in children. Library preparation (for TCRbeta) was performed with unique molecular identifiers. Using its own MiXCR run on the PCR reads, TCRdb lists one record per CDR3 protein. The table shows about 100,000 distinct CDR3 sequences, with about 5.6% occurring only once. The sequences come from PBMCs, mostly from graft donor cells, collected 60 days after TCRalphabeta/CD19-depleted stem cell transplant. The receptors derive from a female patient aged 2-9 years who had a stem cell transplant for Fanconi anemia, so the T cells may come from the graft donor.

The gene calls are TRBV6-1 and TRBJ2-7; weak D call: TRBD2 (5 bases). Trimming took 4 bases from V and 3 from J, leaving 10 bases between them. The germline CDR1 and CDR2 sequences are MNHNS and SASEGT. CDR3 length equals 13 residues. CDR3 sequence: CASSVGGDYEQYF. The CDR3 DNA reads as TGTGCCAGCAGTGTAGGAGGAGACTACGAGCAGTACTTC.

This clonotype was seen a handful of times. V gene TRBV7-9 combines with J gene TRBJ2-3; 7 bases are a match to TRBD2. The ends lost 5 bases at V and 11 bases at J; junction bases unmatched: 7. Germline V lookup: CDR1 SEHNR, CDR2 FQNEAQ (reference sequence). The CDR3 sequence is 12 residues long. CDR3 sequence reads: CASSPTSPRQYF. For the CDR3, the DNA is TGTGCCAGCAGCCCGACTAGCCCAAGGCAGTATTTT.

This clonotype occurred many times. The CDR3 reads CASSLWMGQAGNTIYF. DNA of the CDR3: TGTGCCAGCAGTTTATGGATGGGGCAGGCCGGAAACACCATATATTTT. This sequence joins TRBV28 and TRBJ1-3, with D tentatively TRBD1 (5 bases). Germline assignment: CDR1 MDHEN and CDR2 SYDVKM. The CDR3 runs to 16 residues. Trimming shortened V by 0 bases and J by 4 bases, and 13 bases separated the two germline ends.

This clonotype has ten or more counts. V is TRBV10-3 and J is TRBJ2-7; possible D gene TRBD1, 6 bases. V was clipped by 8 bases and J by 2 bases, with 19 bases between them. The CDR3 has 15 amino acids. Germline CDR1 and CDR2: ENHRY and SYGVKD. CDR3 region: CAISEGVASTYEQYF. CDR3 nucleotide sequence: TGTGCCATCTCCGAGGGGGTAGCATCGACCTACGAGCAGTACTTC.

Ten or more counts support this clonotype. The chain joins TRBV5-1 to TRBJ2-1; 13 positions agree with TRBD2. The CDR3 loop spans 15 amino acids. J was trimmed by 10 bases and V by 1 base; bases with no gene match: 5. The V gene's germline CDR1 is SGHRS and CDR2 YFSETQ. CDR3: CASSLTSGRAGEQFF. The CDR3 coding sequence is TGCGCCAGCAGCTTGACTAGCGGGAGGGCCGGCGAGCAGTTCTTC.

The table lists this clonotype with many counts. The V call is TRBV29-1, the J call TRBJ2-3; the match to TRBD1 covers 9 bases. CDR3 size: 13 residues. CDR1 is SQVTM and CDR2 is ANQGSEA in the germline V gene. V gave up 8 bases and J gave up 4 bases; unmatched junction bases: 7. This CDR3 reads CSTGTGPSDTQYF. The CDR3 region has the DNA TGCAGCACCGGGACAGGGCCCTCAGATACGCAGTATTTT.

This clonotype has only a few counts. J is TRBJ2-2 and V is TRBV5-1, with a possible D match to TRBD2 (6 bases). CDR3 size: 14 residues. V lost 5 bases, J lost 5 bases, and 13 bases lay in between. Germline lookup yields CDR1 SGHRS and CDR2 YFSETQ. The CDR3 sequence is CASRVGGSTGELFF. CDR3 nucleotides: TGCGCCAGCAGAGTTGGGGGGTCGACCGGGGAGCTGTTTTTT.

In its sample, this clonotype was seen many times. The rearrangement joins TRBV6-1 to TRBJ2-3; tentatively, D is TRBD2 (6 bases). CDR1 is MNHNS, CDR2 SASEGT, per germline. The CDR3 consists of 15 residues. Trimming stripped 8 bases from V and 7 bases from J, with 22 bases between. The CDR3 protein is CASLSLDYGVYTQYF. The CDR3 DNA follows: TGTGCCAGCCTAAGCCTGGACTACGGGGTTTATACGCAGTATTTT.

This clonotype was picked up a small number of times. The gene calls are TRBV6-1 and TRBJ1-1, with D uncertain. In germline, CDR1 is MNHNS, CDR2 SASEGT. There are 13 residues in the CDR3. Deletions cut 3 bases from V and 6 bases from J, with 11 bases between. In nucleotides, the CDR3 is TGTGCCAGCAGTGAGCGAGCTGGGGCTGAAGCTTTCTTT. Its protein is CASSERAGAEAFF.

This clonotype occurred many times. V gene TRBV5-1 combines with J gene TRBJ2-7; D gene ambiguous. The germline CDR1 and CDR2 sequences are SGHRS and YFSETQ. The ends were cut back, 2 bases at V and 5 bases at J, with 5 bases in the middle. The CDR3 consists of 11 residues. CDR3 residues: CASSFMHEQYF. DNA for the CDR3: TGCGCCAGCAGCTTTATGCACGAGCAGTACTTC. Using reference TRBV5-1 and TRBJ2-7 for the parts outside the CDR3, the full variable domain is KAGVTQTPRYLIKTRGQQVTLSCSPISGHRSVSWYQQTPGQGLQFLFEYFSETQRNKGNFPGRFSGRQFSNSRSEMNVSTLELGDSALYLCASSFMHEQYFGPGTRLTVT.

This clonotype was counted at least ten times. V and J are TRBV28 and TRBJ1-5; TRBD1 aligns across 7 bases. Per germline, CDR1 MDHEN and CDR2 SYDVKM. V dropped 6 bases and J dropped 7; count of bases not matched to a gene: 12. The CDR3 extends over 15 amino acids. CDR3 in DNA: TGTGCCAGCAGCCCACCAAGACAGGGCAGACAGCCCCAGCATTTT. Amino acids: CASSPPRQGRQPQHF.

There are a few counts of this clonotype. The rearrangement uses TRBV20-1 and TRBJ1-1; 12 nucleotides line up with TRBD1. This CDR3 has 14 amino acids. Unmatched junction bases numbered 4, after V lost 8 bases and J lost 0 bases. Germline V gene lookup returns CDR1 DFQATT and CDR2 SNEGSKA (reference sequence). The CDR3 spells CSPGQGALNTEAFF. CDR3 bases: TGCAGTCCGGGACAGGGGGCCCTGAACACTGAAGCTTTCTTT.

At least ten counts were recorded for this clonotype. V is TRBV5-1 and J is TRBJ2-1; 13 bases are shared with TRBD2. Germline V gene sequence: CDR1 SGHRS, CDR2 YFSETQ. The J segment lost 4 bases and the V segment lost 4 bases, leaving 5 bases of the junction unmatched. This CDR3 has 16 residues. For the CDR3, the DNA is TGCGCCAGCAGCACACTAGCGGGGGGGCTTTACAATGAGCAGTTCTTC. Residues: CASSTLAGGLYNEQFF.

The chain links TRBV7-3 to TRBJ2-7, with a tentative D call TRBD1 (6 bases). The CDR3 is 17 residues long. Germline V CDR1 and CDR2: SGHTA, FQGTGA. Trimming removed 5 bases at V and 2 bases at J, with 22 bases between. CDR3 protein: CASSQNGAGDITYEQYF. CDR3 nucleotides: TGTGCCAGCAGCCAAAATGGCGCAGGGGACATCACCTACGAGCAGTACTTC.

V usage is TRBV20-1 and J usage is TRBJ2-3, with 7 nucleotides matching TRBD2. With V trimmed by 5 bases and J by 2 bases, 7 bases remained unmatched. The length of the CDR3 is 14 residues. Germline V lookup: CDR1 DFQATT, CDR2 SNEGSKA (reference sequence). CDR3 DNA: TGCAGTGCTGTGGGAGGGGTAGTCACAGATACGCAGTATTTT. It translates to CSAVGGVVTDTQYF.

V is TRBV5-1 and J is TRBJ2-3; a weak D match, TRBD1 (6 bases). CDR1 SGHRS and CDR2 YFSETQ come from the germline V gene. V was clipped by 2 bases and J by 0 bases, with 16 bases between them. CDR3 length equals 17 residues. The CDR3 loop is CASSLGGEGPSTDTQYF. CDR3 nucleotides: TGCGCCAGCAGCTTAGGGGGTGAGGGGCCTAGCACAGATACGCAGTATTTT.

This clonotype was detected a few times. The chain employs TRBV29-1 and TRBJ2-5, with TRBD2 matching 13 bases. Germline V gives CDR1 SQVTM, CDR2 ANQGSEA. Germline trimming cut 6 bases from V and 5 bases from J; bases unmatched to any gene: 0. The CDR3 extends over 12 amino acids. In nucleotides, the CDR3 is TGCAGCGTGGGACTAGCGGGGGAGACCCAGTACTTC. Its translation: CSVGLAGETQYF.

This chain connects TRBV28 to TRBJ2-7; 8 nucleotides line up with TRBD1. Germline V lookup: CDR1 MDHEN, CDR2 SYDVKM. V gave up 5 bases and J gave up 5 bases; unmatched junction bases: 8. The CDR3 totals 14 residues. CDR3 sequence reads: CASSMTGERHEQYF. Written as DNA, the CDR3 is TGTGCCAGCAGTATGACAGGGGAGAGGCACGAGCAGTACTTC.

This clonotype occurred many times. The chain recombines TRBV28 with TRBJ2-3, with 10 bases that match TRBD2. The CDR3 contains 15 residues. Looked up from germline, CDR1 is MDHEN and CDR2 is SYDVKM. With 5 bases clipped from V and 2 bases from J, the junction kept 4 bases outside the gene matches. The CDR3 protein is CASSPGTSVTDTQYF. CDR3 bases: TGTGCCAGCAGTCCCGGGACTAGCGTCACAGATACGCAGTATTTT. Full variable domain (missing parts from reference TRBV28 and TRBJ2-3): DVKVTQSSRYLVKRTGEKVFLECVQDMDHENMFWYRQDPGLGLRLIYFSYDVKMKEKGDIPEGYSVSREKKERFSLILESASTNQTSMYLCASSPGTSVTDTQYFGPGTRLTVL.

Turning to this clonotype: Just one base apart from a much larger clone, this may be a read error. This sequence joins TRBV5-1 and TRBJ1-5; the match to TRBD1 covers 10 bases. Germline V gene lookup returns CDR1 SGHRS and CDR2 YFSETQ. Losses at the gene ends were 5 bases for V and 7 bases for J; bases not matched to a gene: 3. The CDR3 sequence is 13 residues long. CDR3 in amino acids: CASRRTGGQPQHF. For the CDR3, the DNA is TGCGCCAGCAGACGGACAGGGGGGCAGCCCCAGCATTTT.

This clonotype was seen more than once but under ten times. The chain has TRBV5-1 and TRBJ1-2, with a possible D match to TRBD1 (6 bases). CDR3 size: 14 residues. Germline CDR1 and CDR2: SGHRS and YFSETQ. Trimming pared 1 base from V and 6 bases from J, leaving 13 bases between. This chain's CDR3 is CASSLMAGEDGYTF. DNA for the CDR3: TGCGCCAGCAGCTTGATGGCAGGGGAAGATGGCTACACCTTC.

This clonotype was counted many times. The CDR3 is CASRVAGGPWTQYF. The CDR3, as DNA: TGTGCCAGCAGGGTAGCGGGAGGGCCGTGGACGCAGTATTTT. The V and J genes are TRBV27 and TRBJ2-3, with 11 positions matching TRBD2. Germline assignment: CDR1 MNHEY and CDR2 SMNVEV (reference sequence). V lost 6 bases and J lost 9; bases outside the gene matches: 8. The CDR3 spans 14 residues.

This chain uses TRBV20-1 with TRBJ2-1; possible D gene TRBD2, 6 bases. Trimming took 0 bases from V and 8 from J, leaving 20 bases between them. The CDR3 runs 16 residues. The germline V gene encodes CDR1 DFQATT and CDR2 SNEGSKA (reference sequence). DNA for the CDR3: TGCAGTGCTAGAGATTTTGCGGGGCCCCCCGGGCATGAGCAGTTCTTC. It translates to CSARDFAGPPGHEQFF.

This clonotype came up many times. Germline is not matched at one junction end, which may reflect a read error. V and J are TRBV29-1 and TRBJ2-7; tentative D call: TRBD1 (6 bases). The CDR3 extends over 14 amino acids. Germline CDR1 is SQVTM and CDR2 is ANQGSEA. The DNA for the CDR3 is TGCAGCGTCGAAGCCAGGGGTCCGGTCTACGAGCAGTACTTC. As protein: CSVEARGPVYEQYF.

This clonotype has a count of ten or more. The chain couples TRBV7-9 to TRBJ2-7; D gene ambiguous. The length of the CDR3 is 15 residues. V was cut by 5 bases and J by 6 bases, with 20 bases left in between. The V gene's germline CDR1 is SEHNR and CDR2 FQNEAQ (reference sequence). CDR3 nucleotide sequence: TGTGCCAGCAGCCCTATCAGCGCTTTATGGGGCGAGCAGTACTTC. It encodes CASSPISALWGEQYF.